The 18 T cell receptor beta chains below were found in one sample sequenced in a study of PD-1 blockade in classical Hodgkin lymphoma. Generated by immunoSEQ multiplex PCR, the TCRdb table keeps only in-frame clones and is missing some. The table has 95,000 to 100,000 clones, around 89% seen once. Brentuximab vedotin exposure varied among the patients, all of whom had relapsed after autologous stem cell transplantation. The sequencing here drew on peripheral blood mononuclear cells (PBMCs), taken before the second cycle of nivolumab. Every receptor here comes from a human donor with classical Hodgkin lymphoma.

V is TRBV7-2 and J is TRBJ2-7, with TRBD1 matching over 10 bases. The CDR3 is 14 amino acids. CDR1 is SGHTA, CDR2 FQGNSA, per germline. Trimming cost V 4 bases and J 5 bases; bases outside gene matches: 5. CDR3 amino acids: CASSYTGTGDEQYF. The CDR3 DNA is TGTGCCAGCAGCTACACCGGGACAGGGGACGAGCAGTACTTC.

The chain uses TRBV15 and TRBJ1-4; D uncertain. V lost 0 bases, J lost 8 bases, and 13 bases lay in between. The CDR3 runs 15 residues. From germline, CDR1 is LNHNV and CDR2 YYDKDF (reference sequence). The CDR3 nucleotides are TGTGCCACCAGCAGAGATCGGGCAGGTGCGGAAAAACTGTTTTTT. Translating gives CATSRDRAGAEKLFF.

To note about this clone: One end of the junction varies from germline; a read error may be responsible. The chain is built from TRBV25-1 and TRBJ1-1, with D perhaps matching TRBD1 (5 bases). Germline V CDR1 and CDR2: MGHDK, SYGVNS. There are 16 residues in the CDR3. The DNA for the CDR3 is TGTGCCAGCAGTGAGGATGAGGGCAGGGCCAACAATGAAGCTTTCTTT. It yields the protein CASSEDEGRANNEAFF.

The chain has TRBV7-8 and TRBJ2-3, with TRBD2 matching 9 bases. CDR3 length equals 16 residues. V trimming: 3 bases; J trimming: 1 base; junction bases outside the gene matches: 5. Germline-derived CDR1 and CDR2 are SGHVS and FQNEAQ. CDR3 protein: CASSFWASGGTDTQYF. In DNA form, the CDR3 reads TGTGCCAGCAGCTTTTGGGCTAGCGGGGGCACAGATACGCAGTATTTT.

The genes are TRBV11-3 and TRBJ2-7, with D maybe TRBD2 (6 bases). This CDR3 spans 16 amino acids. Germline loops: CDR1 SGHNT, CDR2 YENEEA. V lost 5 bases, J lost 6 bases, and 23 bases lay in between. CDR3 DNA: TGTGCCAGCAGCACTTCCGAGGCCGGGACTGCCGGCGAGCAGTACTTC. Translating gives CASSTSEAGTAGEQYF. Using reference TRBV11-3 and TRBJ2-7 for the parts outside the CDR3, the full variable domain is EAGVVQSPRYKIIEKKQPVAFWCNPISGHNTLYWYLQNLGQGPELLIRYENEEAVDDSQLPKDRFSAERLKGVDSTLKIQPAELGDSAVYLCASSTSEAGTAGEQYFGPGTRLTVT.

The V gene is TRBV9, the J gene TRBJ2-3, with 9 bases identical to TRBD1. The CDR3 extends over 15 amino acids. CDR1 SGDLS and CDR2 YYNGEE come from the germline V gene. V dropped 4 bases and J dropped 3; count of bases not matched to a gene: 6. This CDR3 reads CASSPTGGRTDTQYF. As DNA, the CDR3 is TGTGCCAGCAGCCCGACAGGGGGACGTACAGATACGCAGTATTTT. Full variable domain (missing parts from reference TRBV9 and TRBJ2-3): DSGVTQTPKHLITATGQRVTLRCSPRSGDLSVYWYQQSLDQGLQFLIQYYNGEERAKGNILERFSAQQFPDLHSELNLSSLELGDSALYFCASSPTGGRTDTQYFGPGTRLTVL.

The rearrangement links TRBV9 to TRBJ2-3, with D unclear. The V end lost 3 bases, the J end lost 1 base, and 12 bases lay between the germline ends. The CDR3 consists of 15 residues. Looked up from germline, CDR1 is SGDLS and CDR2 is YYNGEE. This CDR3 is CASSAPAGGTDTQYF. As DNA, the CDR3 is TGTGCCAGCAGCGCCCCCGCCGGTGGCACAGATACGCAGTATTTT.

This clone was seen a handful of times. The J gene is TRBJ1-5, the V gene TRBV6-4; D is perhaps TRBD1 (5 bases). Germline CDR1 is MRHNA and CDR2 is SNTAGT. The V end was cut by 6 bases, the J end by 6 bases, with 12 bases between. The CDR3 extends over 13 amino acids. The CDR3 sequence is CASSGGTGQPQHF. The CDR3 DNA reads TGTGCCAGCAGCGGGGGGACGGGTCAGCCCCAGCATTTT.

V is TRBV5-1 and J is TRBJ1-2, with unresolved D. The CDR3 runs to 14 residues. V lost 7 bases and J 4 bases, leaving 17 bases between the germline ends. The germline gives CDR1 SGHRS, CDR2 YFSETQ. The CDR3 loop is CASSNGQPGYGYTF. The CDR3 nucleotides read TGCGCCAGCTCCAACGGGCAGCCAGGCTATGGCTACACCTTC.

The CDR3 sequence is CASSVVGQGVEQYF. The CDR3 nucleotides read TGTGCCAGCAGCGTGGTGGGACAGGGGGTCGAGCAGTACTTC. V and J are TRBV9 and TRBJ2-7; 11 bases line up with TRBD1. Per the germline V gene, CDR1 is SGDLS and CDR2 is YYNGEE. The CDR3 is 14 residues long. Trimming removed 2 bases from V and 6 bases from J; junction bases left unmatched: 4.

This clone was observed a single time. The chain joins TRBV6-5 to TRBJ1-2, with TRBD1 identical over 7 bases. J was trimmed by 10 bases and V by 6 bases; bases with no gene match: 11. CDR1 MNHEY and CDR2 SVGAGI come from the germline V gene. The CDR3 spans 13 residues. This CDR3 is CASSPTGKPPYTF. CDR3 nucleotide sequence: TGTGCCAGCAGCCCGACAGGGAAGCCGCCCTACACCTTC.

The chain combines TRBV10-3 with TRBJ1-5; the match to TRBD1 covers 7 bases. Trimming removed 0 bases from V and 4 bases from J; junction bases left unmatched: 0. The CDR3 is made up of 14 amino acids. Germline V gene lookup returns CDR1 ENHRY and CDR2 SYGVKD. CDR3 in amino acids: CAISESGQNQPQHF. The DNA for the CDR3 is TGTGCCATCAGTGAGTCGGGACAGAATCAGCCCCAGCATTTT.

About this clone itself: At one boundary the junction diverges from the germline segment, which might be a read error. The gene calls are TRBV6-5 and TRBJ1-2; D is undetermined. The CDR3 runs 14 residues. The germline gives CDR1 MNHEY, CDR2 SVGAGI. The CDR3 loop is CAISEFEAGYGYTF. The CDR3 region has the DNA TGTGCCATCAGTGAGTTCGAGGCTGGGTATGGCTACACCTTC.

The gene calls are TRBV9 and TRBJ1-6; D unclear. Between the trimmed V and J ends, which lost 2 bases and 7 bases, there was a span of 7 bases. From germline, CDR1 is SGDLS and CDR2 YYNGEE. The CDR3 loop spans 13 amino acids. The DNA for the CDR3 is TGTGCCAGCAGCGTGGAACAGAATTCACCCCTCCACTTT. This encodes CASSVEQNSPLHF.

CDR3 nucleotides: TGTGCCAGCAGCTTAATAAGAGGGCGGGACAATGAGCAGTTCTTC. Encoded protein: CASSLIRGRDNEQFF. The chain combines TRBV7-9 with TRBJ2-1; a weak D match, TRBD2 (5 bases). The CDR3 covers 15 residues. CDR1 and CDR2 from the germline V gene are SEHNR and FQNEAQ (reference sequence). V lost 2 bases and J 5 bases, leaving 13 bases between the germline ends.

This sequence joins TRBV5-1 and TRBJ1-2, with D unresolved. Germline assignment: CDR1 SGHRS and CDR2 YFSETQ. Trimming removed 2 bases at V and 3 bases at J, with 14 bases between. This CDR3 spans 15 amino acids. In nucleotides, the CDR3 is TGCGCCAGCAGCTTTACAGCCCGACCTGACTATGGCTACACCTTC. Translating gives CASSFTARPDYGYTF.

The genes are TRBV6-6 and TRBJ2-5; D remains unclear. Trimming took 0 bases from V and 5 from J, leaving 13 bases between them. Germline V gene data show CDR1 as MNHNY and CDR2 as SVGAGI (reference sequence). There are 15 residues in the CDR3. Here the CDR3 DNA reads TGTGCCAGCAGTTACTCGGGTAGCCTCTCCGAGACCCAGTACTTC. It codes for CASSYSGSLSETQYF.

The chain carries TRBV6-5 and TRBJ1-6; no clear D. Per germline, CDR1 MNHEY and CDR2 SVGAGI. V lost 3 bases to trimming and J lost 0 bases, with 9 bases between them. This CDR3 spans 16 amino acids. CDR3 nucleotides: TGTGCCAGCAGTTATGGCGTCAGCTCCTATAATTCACCCCTCCACTTT. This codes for CASSYGVSSYNSPLHF.